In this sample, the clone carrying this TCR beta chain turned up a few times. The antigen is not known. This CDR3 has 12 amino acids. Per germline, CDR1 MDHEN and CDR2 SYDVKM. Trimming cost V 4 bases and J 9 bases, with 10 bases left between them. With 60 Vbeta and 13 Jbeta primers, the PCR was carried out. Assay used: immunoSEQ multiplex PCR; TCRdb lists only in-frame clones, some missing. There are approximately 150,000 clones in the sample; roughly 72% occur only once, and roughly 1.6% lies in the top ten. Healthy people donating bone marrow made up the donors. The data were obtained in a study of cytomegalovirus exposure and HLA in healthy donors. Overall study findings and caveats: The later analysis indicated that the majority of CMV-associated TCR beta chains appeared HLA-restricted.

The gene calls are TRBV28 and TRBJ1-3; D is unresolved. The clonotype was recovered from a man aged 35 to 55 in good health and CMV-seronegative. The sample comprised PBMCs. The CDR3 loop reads CASSSPESTIYF. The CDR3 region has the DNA TGTGCCAGCAGTTCCCCGGAGAGCACCATATATTTT.